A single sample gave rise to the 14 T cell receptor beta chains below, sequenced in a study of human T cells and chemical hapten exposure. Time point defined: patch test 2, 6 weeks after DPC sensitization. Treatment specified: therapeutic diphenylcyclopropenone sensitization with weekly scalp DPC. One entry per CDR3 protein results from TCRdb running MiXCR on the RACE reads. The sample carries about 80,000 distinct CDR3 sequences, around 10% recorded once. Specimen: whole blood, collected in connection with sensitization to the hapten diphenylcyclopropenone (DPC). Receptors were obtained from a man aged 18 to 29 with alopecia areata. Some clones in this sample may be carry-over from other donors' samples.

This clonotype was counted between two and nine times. The CDR3 region is CASSQGDRSEQYV. The CDR3 DNA reads as TGTGCCAGCAGCCAGGGTGACAGAAGCGAGCAGTACGTC. This chain joins TRBV3-1 and TRBJ2-7, with a weak D call TRBD1 (5 bases). In germline, CDR1 is LGHDT, CDR2 YNNKEL (reference sequence). Trimming removed 3 bases at V and 6 bases at J, with 12 bases between. The CDR3 runs 13 residues.

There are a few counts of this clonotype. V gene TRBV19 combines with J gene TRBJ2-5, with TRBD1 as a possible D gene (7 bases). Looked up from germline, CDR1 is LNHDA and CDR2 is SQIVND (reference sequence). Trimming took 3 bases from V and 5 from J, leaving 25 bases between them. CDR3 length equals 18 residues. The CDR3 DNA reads TGTGCCAGTAGTATCCTAGGGAGGACAGGAGCGAGGAGGGAGACCCAGTACTTC. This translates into CASSILGRTGARRETQYF.

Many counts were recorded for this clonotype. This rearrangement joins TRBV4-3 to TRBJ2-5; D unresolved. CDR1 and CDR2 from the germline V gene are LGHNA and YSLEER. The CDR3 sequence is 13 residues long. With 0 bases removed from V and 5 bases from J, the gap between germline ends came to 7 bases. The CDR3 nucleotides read TGCGCCAGCAGCCAAGAGCGAGAGGAGACCCAGTACTTC. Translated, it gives CASSQEREETQYF.

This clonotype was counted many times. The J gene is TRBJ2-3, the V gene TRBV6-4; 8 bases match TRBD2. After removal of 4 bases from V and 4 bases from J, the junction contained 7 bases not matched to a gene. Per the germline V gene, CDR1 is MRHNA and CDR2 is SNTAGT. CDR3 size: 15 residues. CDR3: CASSAGTSGADTQYF. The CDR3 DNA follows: TGTGCCAGCAGTGCCGGGACTAGTGGAGCAGATACGCAGTATTTT.

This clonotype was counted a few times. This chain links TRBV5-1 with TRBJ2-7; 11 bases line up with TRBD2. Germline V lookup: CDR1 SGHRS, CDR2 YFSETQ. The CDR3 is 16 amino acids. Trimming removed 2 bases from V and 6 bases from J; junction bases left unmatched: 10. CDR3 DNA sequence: TGCGCCAGCAGCTTCACCACTAGCGGGGGATCTTCCGAGCAGTACTTC. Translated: CASSFTTSGGSSEQYF. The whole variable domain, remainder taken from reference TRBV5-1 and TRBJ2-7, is KAGVTQTPRYLIKTRGQQVTLSCSPISGHRSVSWYQQTPGQGLQFLFEYFSETQRNKGNFPGRFSGRQFSNSRSEMNVSTLELGDSALYLCASSFTTSGGSSEQYFGPGTRLTVT.

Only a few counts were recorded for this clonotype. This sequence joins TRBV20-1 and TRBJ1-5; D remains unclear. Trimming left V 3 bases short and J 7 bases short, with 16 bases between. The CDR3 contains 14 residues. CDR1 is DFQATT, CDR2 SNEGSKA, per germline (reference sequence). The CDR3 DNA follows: TGCAGTGCTAGTCTCTATGCAGGATCCCAGCCCCAGCATTTT. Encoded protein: CSASLYAGSQPQHF.

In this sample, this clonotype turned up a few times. The DNA of the CDR3 is TGTGCCACCAGTGATCCACAGGGGATGATGCAGTACTTC. It translates to CATSDPQGMMQYF. The J gene is TRBJ2-7, the V gene TRBV24-1; 7 nucleotides line up with TRBD1. V lost 3 bases to trimming and J lost 9 bases; unmatched junction nucleotides: 7. CDR3 size: 13 residues. CDR1 and CDR2 from the germline V gene are KGHDR and SFDVKD.

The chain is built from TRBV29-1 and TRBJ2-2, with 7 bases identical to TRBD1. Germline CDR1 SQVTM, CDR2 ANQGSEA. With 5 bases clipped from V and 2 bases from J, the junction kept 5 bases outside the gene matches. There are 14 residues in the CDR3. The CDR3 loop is CSVCNRGNTGELFF. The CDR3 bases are TGCAGCGTTTGTAACAGGGGTAACACCGGGGAGCTGTTTTTT.

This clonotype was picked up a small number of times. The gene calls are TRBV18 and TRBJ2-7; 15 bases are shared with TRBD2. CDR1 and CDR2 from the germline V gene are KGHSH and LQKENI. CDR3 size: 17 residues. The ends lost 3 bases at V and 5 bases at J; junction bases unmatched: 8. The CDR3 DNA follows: TGTGCCAGCTCACCCTCCGGACTAGCGGGGGGGCTCCACGAGCAGTACTTC. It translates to CASSPSGLAGGLHEQYF.

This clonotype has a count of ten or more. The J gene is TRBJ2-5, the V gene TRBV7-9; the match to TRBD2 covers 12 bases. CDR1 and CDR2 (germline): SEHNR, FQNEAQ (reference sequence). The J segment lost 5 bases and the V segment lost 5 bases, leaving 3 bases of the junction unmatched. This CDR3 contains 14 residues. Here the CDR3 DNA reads TGTGCCAGCAGCCCGGGACTAGCGGGCGAGACCCAGTACTTC. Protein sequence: CASSPGLAGETQYF.

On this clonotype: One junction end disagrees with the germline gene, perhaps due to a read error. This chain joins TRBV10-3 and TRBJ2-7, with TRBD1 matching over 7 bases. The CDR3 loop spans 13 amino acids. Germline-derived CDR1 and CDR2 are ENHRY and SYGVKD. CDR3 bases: TGTGCCAACAGTGAGGGGGCTACTATCGAGCAGTACTTC. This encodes CANSEGATIEQYF.

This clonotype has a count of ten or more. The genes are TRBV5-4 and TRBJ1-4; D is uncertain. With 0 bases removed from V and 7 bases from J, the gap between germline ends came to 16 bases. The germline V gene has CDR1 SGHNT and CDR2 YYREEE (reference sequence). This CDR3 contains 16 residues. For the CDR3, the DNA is TGTGCCAGCAGCTTGGGTGCCGGGATGACCTCTGAAAAACTGTTTTTT. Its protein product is CASSLGAGMTSEKLFF. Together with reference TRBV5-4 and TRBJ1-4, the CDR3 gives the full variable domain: ETGVTQSPTHLIKTRGQQVTLRCSSQSGHNTVSWYQQALGQGPQFIFQYYREEENGRGNFPPRFSGLQFPNYSSELNVNALELDDSALYLCASSLGAGMTSEKLFFGSGTQLSVL.

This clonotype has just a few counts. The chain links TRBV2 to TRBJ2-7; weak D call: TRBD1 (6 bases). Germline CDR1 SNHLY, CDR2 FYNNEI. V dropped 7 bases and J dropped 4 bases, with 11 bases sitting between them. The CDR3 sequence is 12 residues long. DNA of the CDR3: TGTGCCAGCACCCTCCAGGGGTACGAGCAGTACTTC. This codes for CASTLQGYEQYF.

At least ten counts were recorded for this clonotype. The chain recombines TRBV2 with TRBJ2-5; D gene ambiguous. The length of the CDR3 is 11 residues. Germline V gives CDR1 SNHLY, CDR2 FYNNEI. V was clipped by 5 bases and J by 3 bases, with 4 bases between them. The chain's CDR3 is CASSLKETQYF. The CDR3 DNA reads TGTGCCAGCAGTTTAAAAGAGACCCAGTACTTC. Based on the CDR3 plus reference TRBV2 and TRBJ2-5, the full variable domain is EPEVTQTPSHQVTQMGQEVILRCVPISNHLYFYWYRQILGQKVEFLVSFYNNEISEKSEIFDDQFSVERPDGSNFTLKIRSTKLEDSAMYFCASSLKETQYFGPGTRLLVL.